The source of this T cell receptor beta chain is a study of shared clonotypes between healthy human individuals. Study-level results: Limitation of the genetic and exposure-history diversity represented came from the few donors.

With regard to this clone: Antigen unknown.

In the sorted-subset replicate PCRs, approximately 200 ng DNA, around 32,000 T cell genomes, was used. Measured with immunoSEQ multiplex PCR; TCRdb has only the in-frame clones, and not every one. The sample lists some 1,600,000 clones, roughly 98% occurring once. The CD4+ fraction was divided into a CD45RA+ naive subset and a CD45RA-negative memory subset. Trimming shortened V by 2 bases and J by 6 bases, and 14 bases separated the two germline ends. In germline, CDR1 is LNHNV, CDR2 YYDKDF (reference sequence). The CDR3 runs 15 residues. V is TRBV15 and J is TRBJ2-1; a possible D gene is TRBD2 (6 bases). The clonotype comes from a young man in good health. Sample: naive CD4+ T cells sorted from blood. Subset reported: CD45RA+ positively selected. The CDR3: CATSRLRLGVNEQFF. In nucleotides, the CDR3 is TGTGCCACCAGCAGACTAAGACTAGGTGTCAATGAGCAGTTCTTC.